This T cell receptor beta chain was identified in a study of T cells in Graves' hyperthyroidism and ophthalmopathy. Study-wide results and limits: The model foresaw ophthalmopathy a median about 6.5 months prior to onset.

TCR beta CDR3 regions were amplified from RNA transcripts. When the TCR CDR3 underwent first-round RT-PCR, the HTBI primer set was used. From the multiplex PCR reads, TCRdb called clonotypes with MiXCR, one entry per CDR3 protein. The table includes over 300,000 distinct CDR3 sequences, 11% to 15% detected once. Stable Graves' hyperthyroidism denoted no ophthalmopathy progression over 18 months. Patients aged 18 to 65 had newly diagnosed hyperthyroidism lasting under 2 months. 9 to 10 ml fresh peripheral blood yielded the PBMCs. Concerning this clonotype itself: The antigen is unknown.

The receptor was derived from an older woman with Graves' hyperthyroidism. The specimen was blood.

The CDR3 DNA follows: TGTGCCAGCAGCTTGGGTCGGCTAGCGGTTTCCCAAGAGACCCAGTACTTC. It specifies CASSLGRLAVSQETQYF. The V and J genes are TRBV7-2 and TRBJ2-5, with TRBD2 identical over 7 bases. Germline lookup yields CDR1 SGHTA and CDR2 FQGNSA. The CDR3 sequence is 17 residues long. J gave up 1 base and V 3 bases, and 11 bases lay outside the gene matches. Drawing the rest from reference TRBV7-2 and TRBJ2-5, the complete variable domain is GAGVSQSPSNKVTEKGKDVELRCDPISGHTALYWYRQSLGQGLEFLIYFQGNSAPDKSGLPSDRFSAERTGGSVSTLTIQRTQQEDSAVYLCASSLGRLAVSQETQYFGPGTRLLVL.